This T cell receptor (beta chain) was captured by sequencing in a study of blood T cell repertoires in COVID-19. Study as a whole: Both acute and convalescent COVID-19 samples were obtained from the United States, Italy and Spain.

This CDR3 is 20 amino acids long. V lost 0 bases and J lost 2, with 23 bases in between. The germline V gene encodes CDR1 MNHEY and CDR2 SVGEGT. This clone was counted between two and nine times. Original analysis: Reference gene primer amplification gave nucleated cell count estimates. Assay: immunoSEQ multiplex PCR; the TCRdb copy retains only in-frame clones and omits some. V, J and clone size derive from that table, while D and trimming were established from the DNA sequence. The sample has 250,000 to 400,000 clones; 85% to 90% are singletons. This receptor was taken from a woman under 40 with COVID-19, enrolled during active disease. The sequenced sample was peripheral blood. V usage is TRBV6-2 or TRBV6-3 and J usage is TRBJ1-5, with D tentatively TRBD1 (6 bases). The CDR3 protein is CASSYSDHQGTRRGNQPQHF. As DNA, the CDR3 is TGTGCCAGCAGTTACTCGGACCACCAGGGGACCCGAAGAGGCAATCAGCCCCAGCATTTT.